The 20 T cell receptor beta chains below come from one sample, sequenced in a study of technical replicates of blood from a few donors. Method: immunoSEQ multiplex PCR; TCRdb's copy keeps in-frame clones and lacks some. Here the sample spans tens of thousands of clones, 92% being singletons. Sequencing was carried out using T cells isolated from PBMCs. All receptors derive from a human donor in good health.

The genes are TRBV7-3 and TRBJ1-1, with D hard to call. V lost 5 bases and J lost 8, with 15 bases in between. CDR1 and CDR2 (germline): SGHTA, FQGTGA. The CDR3 has 13 amino acids. This CDR3 reads CASSQVGMGEAFF. The CDR3 DNA is TGTGCCAGCAGCCAAGTCGGGATGGGGGAAGCTTTCTTT.

This chain uses TRBV11-2 with TRBJ1-1, with D possibly being TRBD1 (5 bases). CDR1 and CDR2 from the germline V gene are SGHAT and FQNNGV. The CDR3 loop spans 16 amino acids. Between the trimmed V and J ends, which lost 6 bases and 5 bases, there was a span of 22 bases. The CDR3 coding sequence is TGTGCCAGCAGGTCCGGGAGGGGTGGATGGGGGACTGAAGCTTTCTTT. It is translated as CASRSGRGGWGTEAFF.

This chain links TRBV30 with TRBJ1-1, with TRBD1 identical over 7 bases. Germline values: CDR1 GTSNPN, CDR2 SVGIG (reference sequence). Trimming removed 3 bases from V and 9 bases from J; junction bases left unmatched: 10. This CDR3 comprises 13 residues. CDR3 DNA: TGTGCCTGGAGGGGGACAGTAGCTCCCCAAGCTTTCTTT. As protein: CAWRGTVAPQAFF.

This chain connects TRBV25-1 to TRBJ2-7; no definite D call. The germline V gene encodes CDR1 MGHDK and CDR2 SYGVNS. The CDR3 consists of 11 residues. The V end lost 2 bases, the J end lost 9 bases, and 8 bases lay between the germline ends. The CDR3 coding sequence is TGTGCCAGCAGTGAAGACACCCGGCAGTACTTC. Translated: CASSEDTRQYF.

The chain couples TRBV6-1 to TRBJ2-1; 9 nucleotides line up with TRBD2. The CDR3 totals 15 residues. V trimming: 8 bases; J trimming: 9 bases; junction bases outside the gene matches: 14. In germline, CDR1 is MNHNS, CDR2 SASEGT. The CDR3 here is CASQVLAGGRGEQFF. The CDR3 DNA reads as TGTGCCAGCCAAGTGTTGGCGGGAGGGAGAGGTGAGCAGTTCTTC.

J is TRBJ2-5 and V is TRBV10-3, with D perhaps matching TRBD2 (6 bases). Germline CDR1 reads ENHRY; CDR2 reads SYGVKD. V lost 5 bases to trimming and J lost 1 base, with 17 bases between them. CDR3 length equals 16 residues. CDR3 nucleotide sequence: TGTGCCATCAGTAATCACGGGTCGGGGGTCCAAGAGACCCAGTACTTC. This gives the protein CAISNHGSGVQETQYF.

The chain carries TRBV14 and TRBJ2-3; a possible D gene is TRBD2 (5 bases). Germline V gene data show CDR1 as SGHDN and CDR2 as FVKESK. Deletions cut 4 bases from V and 6 bases from J, with 8 bases between. The CDR3 totals 12 residues. CDR3 bases: TGTGCCAGCAGCCCTCAGCGGGATACGCAGTATTTT. This encodes CASSPQRDTQYF. The full variable domain, in which reference TRBV14 and TRBJ2-3 provide the parts outside the CDR3, is EAGVTQFPSHSVIEKGQTVTLRCDPISGHDNLYWYRRVMGKEIKFLLHFVKESKQDESGMPNNRFLAERTGGTYSTLKVQPAELEDSGVYFCASSPQRDTQYFGPGTRLTVL.

V and J are TRBV11-3 and TRBJ2-6; D may be TRBD1 (6 bases). Trimming took 1 base from V and 1 from J, leaving 8 bases between them. Per germline, CDR1 SGHNT and CDR2 YENEEA. The CDR3 is made up of 16 amino acids. CDR3 sequence reads: CASSLADRSGANVLTF. The CDR3, as DNA: TGTGCCAGCAGCTTAGCCGACAGGTCTGGGGCCAACGTCCTGACTTTC.

The chain recombines TRBV27 with TRBJ1-2, with 7 bases that match TRBD1. The germline V gene encodes CDR1 MNHEY and CDR2 SMNVEV (reference sequence). The CDR3 runs to 17 residues. The trim removed 1 base at V and 0 bases at J, leaving 8 bases unmatched. CDR3: CASSLFYRGGSNYGYTF. The CDR3 nucleotides read TGTGCCAGCAGTTTATTTTACAGGGGTGGCTCTAACTATGGCTACACCTTC.

The V gene is TRBV7-6, the J gene TRBJ1-6; D not certain. The CDR3 runs to 16 residues. In germline, CDR1 is SGHVS, CDR2 FNYEAQ. Trimming shortened V by 2 bases and J by 8 bases, and 16 bases separated the two germline ends. CDR3 nucleotides: TGTGCCAGCAGCTTACTGGGTCGGACTCTGTATTCACCCCTCCACTTT. It yields the protein CASSLLGRTLYSPLHF.

This chain uses TRBV27 with TRBJ2-3, with D possibly matching TRBD2 (6 bases). The CDR3 totals 14 residues. Germline CDR1 reads MNHEY; CDR2 reads SMNVEV (reference sequence). V lost 5 bases to trimming and J lost 2 bases, with 11 bases between them. The DNA of the CDR3 is TGTGCCAGCAGTCCCCGGGGGATCACAGATACGCAGTATTTT. It specifies CASSPRGITDTQYF.

This chain connects TRBV11-3 to TRBJ1-1, with 11 nucleotides matching TRBD1. The CDR3 length is 15 residues. V trimming: 5 bases; J trimming: 4 bases; junction bases outside the gene matches: 6. From germline, CDR1 is SGHNT and CDR2 YENEEA. Here the CDR3 reads CASSDRDRGATEAFF. Written as DNA, the CDR3 is TGTGCCAGCAGCGACCGGGACAGGGGGGCCACTGAAGCTTTCTTT.

The chain couples TRBV6-6 to TRBJ1-2; weak D call: TRBD1 (6 bases). V lost 2 bases to trimming and J lost 2 bases, with 15 bases between them. The CDR3 covers 16 residues. In germline, CDR1 is MNHNY, CDR2 SVGAGI (reference sequence). As DNA, the CDR3 is TGTGCCAGCAGTTACCCCGAACTTCAGGGGAACTATGGCTACACCTTC. Translation: CASSYPELQGNYGYTF.

This clone was seen more than once but under ten times. The gene calls are TRBV10-3 and TRBJ1-1, with D maybe TRBD1 (6 bases). The germline gives CDR1 ENHRY, CDR2 SYGVKD. The V and J ends lost 10 bases and 4 bases respectively, with 10 bases between them. CDR3 length: 11 residues. The CDR3 is CATIQGTEAFF. The CDR3 DNA reads as TGTGCCACCATACAGGGCACTGAAGCTTTCTTT.

The chain joins TRBV15 to TRBJ1-4; 7 nucleotides align to TRBD1. Germline CDR1 and CDR2: LNHNV and YYDKDF (reference sequence). The CDR3 runs 15 residues. Germline trimming cut 3 bases from V and 5 bases from J; bases unmatched to any gene: 6. This CDR3 reads CATSRPGQQNEKLFF. CDR3 DNA sequence: TGTGCCACCAGCAGGCCGGGACAGCAGAATGAAAAACTGTTTTTT.

Here the CDR3 DNA reads TGTGCCAGCAGCGTAGCCGGGGTGCCCACAGATACGCAGTATTTT. As protein: CASSVAGVPTDTQYF. The chain recombines TRBV9 with TRBJ2-3, with D possibly matching TRBD2 (5 bases). This CDR3 region has 15 residues. Per germline, CDR1 SGDLS and CDR2 YYNGEE. The V gene lost 0 bases and the J gene lost 2 bases, with 10 bases spanning the gap.

The chain links TRBV30 to TRBJ1-3; 7 nucleotides line up with TRBD1. The CDR3 length is 13 residues. In germline, CDR1 is GTSNPN, CDR2 SVGIG (reference sequence). The trim removed 4 bases at V and 2 bases at J, leaving 2 bases unmatched. In DNA form, the CDR3 reads TGTGCCTGGAAGCAGGGGGCTGGAAACACCATATATTTT. The encoded protein is CAWKQGAGNTIYF.

This chain links TRBV13 with TRBJ1-5, with TRBD1 matching 9 bases. The CDR3 sequence is 14 residues long. Germline V gene lookup returns CDR1 PRHDT and CDR2 FYEKMQ (reference sequence). J lost 7 bases, V lost 5 bases, and 6 bases had no gene match. The CDR3 DNA follows: TGTGCCAGCAGCCTCGGGACAGGGCGACAGCCCCAGCATTTT. Amino acid sequence: CASSLGTGRQPQHF.

This chain links TRBV28 with TRBJ2-1; TRBD2 matches 9 bases. The ends lost 6 bases at V and 11 bases at J; junction bases unmatched: 17. Germline V gives CDR1 MDHEN, CDR2 SYDVKM. The CDR3 is 16 residues long. The CDR3 spells CASSRVAGEPNAKQFF. In nucleotides, the CDR3 is TGTGCCAGCAGCCGGGTAGCGGGGGAGCCAAATGCGAAGCAGTTCTTC.

The chain combines TRBV5-4 with TRBJ2-7; possible D gene TRBD2, 5 bases. Germline V CDR1 and CDR2: SGHNT, YYREEE (reference sequence). V was trimmed by 0 bases and J by 4 bases, leaving 11 bases between them. This CDR3 is 14 amino acids long. CDR3 protein: CASSLGETTYEQYF. CDR3 nucleotides: TGTGCCAGCAGCTTGGGGGAGACTACTTACGAGCAGTACTTC.